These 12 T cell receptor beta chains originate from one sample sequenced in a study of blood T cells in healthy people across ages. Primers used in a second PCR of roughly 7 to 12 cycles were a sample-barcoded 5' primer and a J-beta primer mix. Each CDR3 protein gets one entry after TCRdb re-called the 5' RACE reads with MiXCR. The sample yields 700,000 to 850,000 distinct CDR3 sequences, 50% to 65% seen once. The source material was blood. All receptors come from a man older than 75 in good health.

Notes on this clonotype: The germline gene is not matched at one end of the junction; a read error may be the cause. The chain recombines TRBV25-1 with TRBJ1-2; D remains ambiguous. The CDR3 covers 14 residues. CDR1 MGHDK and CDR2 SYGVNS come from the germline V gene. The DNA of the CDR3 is TGTGCCAGCAGTGAAAGGCAGTTTGCATATGGCTTCACCTTC. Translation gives CASSERQFAYGFTF.

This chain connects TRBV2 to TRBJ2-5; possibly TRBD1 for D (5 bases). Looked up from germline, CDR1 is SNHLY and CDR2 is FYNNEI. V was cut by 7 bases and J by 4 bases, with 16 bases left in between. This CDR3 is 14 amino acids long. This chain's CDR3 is CASTLNARAETQYF. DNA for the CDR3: TGTGCCAGCACCCTCAACGCCAGGGCAGAGACCCAGTACTTC.

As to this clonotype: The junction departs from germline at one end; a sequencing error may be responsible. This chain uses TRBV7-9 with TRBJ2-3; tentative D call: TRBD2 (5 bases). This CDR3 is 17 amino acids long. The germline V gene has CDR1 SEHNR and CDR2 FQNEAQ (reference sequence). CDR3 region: CANSPDGELGWTDTQYF. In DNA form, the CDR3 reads TGTGCCAACAGCCCCGACGGGGAGTTGGGTTGGACAGATACGCAGTATTTT.

The CDR3, as DNA: TGCAGTGCTAGAGAAACAGGGGGGGTCACTGAAGCTTTCTTT. This translates into CSARETGGVTEAFF. The rearrangement links TRBV20-1 to TRBJ1-1; TRBD1 aligns across 8 bases. V lost 0 bases, J lost 4 bases, and 4 bases stayed unmatched. In germline, CDR1 is DFQATT, CDR2 SNEGSKA (reference sequence). The CDR3 extends over 14 amino acids.

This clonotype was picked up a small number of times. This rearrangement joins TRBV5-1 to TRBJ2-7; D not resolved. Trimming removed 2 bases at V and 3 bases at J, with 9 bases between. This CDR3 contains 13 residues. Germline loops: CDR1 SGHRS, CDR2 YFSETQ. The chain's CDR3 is CASSFLDGYEQYF. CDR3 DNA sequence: TGCGCCAGCAGCTTCTTGGACGGCTACGAGCAGTACTTC.

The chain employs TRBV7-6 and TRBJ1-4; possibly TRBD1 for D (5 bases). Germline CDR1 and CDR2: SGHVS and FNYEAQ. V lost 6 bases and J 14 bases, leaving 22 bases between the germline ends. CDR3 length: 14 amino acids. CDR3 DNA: TGTGCCAGCAGTCCCGTCGGAGTTGGGGGACGGCTGTTTTTT. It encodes CASSPVGVGGRLFF.

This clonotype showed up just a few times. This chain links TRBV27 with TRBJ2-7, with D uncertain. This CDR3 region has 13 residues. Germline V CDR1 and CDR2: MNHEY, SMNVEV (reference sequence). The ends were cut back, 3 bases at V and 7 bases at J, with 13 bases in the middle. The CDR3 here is CASSFGLRWEQYF. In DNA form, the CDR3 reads TGTGCCAGCAGTTTTGGCCTGCGGTGGGAGCAGTACTTC.

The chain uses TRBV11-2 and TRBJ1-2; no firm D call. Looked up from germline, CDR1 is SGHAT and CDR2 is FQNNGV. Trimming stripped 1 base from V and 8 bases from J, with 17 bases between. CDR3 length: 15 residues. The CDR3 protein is CASSLVRVGIRGYTF. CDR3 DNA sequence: TGTGCCAGCAGCTTAGTAAGAGTTGGGATTAGGGGCTACACCTTC.

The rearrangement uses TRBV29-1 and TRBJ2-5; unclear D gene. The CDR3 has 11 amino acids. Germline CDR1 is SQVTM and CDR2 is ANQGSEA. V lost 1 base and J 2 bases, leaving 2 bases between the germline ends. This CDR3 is CSVEGQETQYF. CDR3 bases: TGCAGCGTTGAAGGACAAGAGACCCAGTACTTC.

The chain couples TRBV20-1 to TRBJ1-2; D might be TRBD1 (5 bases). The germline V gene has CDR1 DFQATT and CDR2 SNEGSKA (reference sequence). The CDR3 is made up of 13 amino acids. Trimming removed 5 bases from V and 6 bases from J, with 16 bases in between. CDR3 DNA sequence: TGCAGTGCTTCAGCCCCGGGAGGGGATGGCTACACCTTC. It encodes CSASAPGGDGYTF.

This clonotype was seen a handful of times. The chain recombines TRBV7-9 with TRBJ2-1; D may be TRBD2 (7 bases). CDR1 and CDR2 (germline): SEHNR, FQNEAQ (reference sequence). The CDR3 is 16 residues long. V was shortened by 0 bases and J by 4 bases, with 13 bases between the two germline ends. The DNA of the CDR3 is TGTGCCAGCAGCTTAGCAGGGGGACTACAATACAATGAGCAGTTCTTC. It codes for CASSLAGGLQYNEQFF.

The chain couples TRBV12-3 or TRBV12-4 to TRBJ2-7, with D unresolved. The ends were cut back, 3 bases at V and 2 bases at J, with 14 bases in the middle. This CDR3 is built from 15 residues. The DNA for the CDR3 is TGTGCCAGCAGTTTGCGCCCAGGACGGCCCTACGAGCAGTACTTC. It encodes CASSLRPGRPYEQYF.